This is a list of T cell receptor beta chains from one sample in a study of response to subunit inactivated influenza vaccine. TCRdb passed the RT-PCR reads through MiXCR, listing each CDR3 protein once. The profile covers 500,000 to 600,000 distinct CDR3 sequences, with approximately 11% appearing a single time and about 11% taken by the ten largest. These data were also reused for a study on T cells expressing NK-cell markers.

This material consisted of PBMCs from blood, taken on the day of vaccination. The source of these receptors is a man aged 45-65 years who received an inactivated influenza vaccine. CDR3s include the opening cysteine and the closing phenylalanine or tryptophan.

V: TRBV7-9; J: TRBJ2-2; CDR3: CASIRTGASTGELFF
V: TRBV10-3; J: TRBJ1-5; CDR3: CATTRGQGSQPQHF
V: TRBV16; J: TRBJ1-1; CDR3: CASSQMPAAAMNTEAFF
V: TRBV28; J: TRBJ2-5; CDR3: CATASSDSAGETQYF
V: TRBV6-5; J: TRBJ2-7; CDR3: CASSYKGTGDYEQYF
V: TRBV5-8; J: TRBJ2-5; CDR3: CASSLALAPQETQYF
V: TRBV4-2; J: TRBJ2-1; CDR3: CASSQDVLAGGPREQFF
V: TRBV20-1; J: TRBJ1-1; CDR3: CSARDVLNTEAFF
V: TRBV29-1; J: TRBJ2-3; CDR3: CSVIWRRRSTDTQYF
V: TRBV7-2; J: TRBJ1-4; CDR3: CASSLGQSFATNEKLFF
V: TRBV5-1; J: TRBJ2-6; CDR3: CASGIYSLSGANVLTF
V: TRBV10-3; J: TRBJ2-3; CDR3: CAISDRDRGSTDTQYF
V: TRBV19; J: TRBJ2-1; CDR3: CASSIAGTDNEQFF
V: TRBV12-5; J: TRBJ2-6; CDR3: CASGLRKNSRVPGANVLTF
V: TRBV27; J: TRBJ2-1; CDR3: CASSLKPGYNEQFF
V: TRBV5-1; J: TRBJ2-5; CDR3: CASSTTKRGETQYF
V: TRBV6-2/TRBV6-3; J: TRBJ2-2; CDR3: CASSYSPGQVAVSGELFF
V: TRBV28; J: TRBJ2-7; CDR3: CASSRSLTSGSGGYEQYF
V: TRBV12-3/TRBV12-4; J: TRBJ2-5; CDR3: CASSLGGGGTQYF
V: TRBV18; J: TRBJ2-5; CDR3: CASSPEPGQGGQETQYF
V: TRBV24-1; J: TRBJ2-5; CDR3: CATSETGTVMYQETQYF
V: TRBV12-3/TRBV12-4; J: TRBJ2-1; CDR3: CASTHGQVRDEQFF
V: TRBV5-5; J: TRBJ2-3; CDR3: CASSLDRGESNTQYF